This entry lists 4 T cell receptor beta chains sequenced from one sample in a study of T cell repertoires in cytomegalovirus infection. These receptors lack a known antigen. TCRdb ran MiXCR on the reads and lists one entry per CDR3 protein. The profile covers over 25,000 distinct CDR3 sequences, with about 19% appearing a single time and about four fifths taken by the ten largest. Here the sequenced sample was CD8+ T cells from cultured PBMCs, taken from culture after CMV antigen stimulation. All receptors derive from a human donor in good health (CMV status not recorded). Some clones in this sample may be carry-over from other donors' samples.

The rearrangement links TRBV4-1 to TRBJ1-2; 7 positions agree with TRBD1. Losses at the gene ends were 1 base for V and 0 bases for J; bases not matched to a gene: 8. The CDR3 has 17 amino acids. Germline CDR1 is MGHRA and CDR2 is YSYEKL. The DNA of the CDR3 is TGCGCCAGCAGCCAAGCTAAAGACAGGGTCGCTAACTATGGCTACACCTTC. The encoded protein is CASSQAKDRVANYGYTF.

In this sample, this clonotype turned up a few times. The rearrangement uses TRBV7-2 and TRBJ2-7; TRBD1 matches at 8 bases. The germline V gene encodes CDR1 SGHTA and CDR2 FQGNSA. The CDR3 consists of 18 residues. J was trimmed by 3 bases and V by 1 base; bases with no gene match: 14. The CDR3 spells CASSLGRLRGTGDYEQYF. In nucleotides, the CDR3 is TGTGCCAGCAGCTTAGGACGGCTCCGGGGGACAGGAGACTACGAGCAGTACTTC.

This clonotype showed up just a few times. The rearrangement joins TRBV12-3 or TRBV12-4 to TRBJ1-2; D call uncertain. The V end lost 1 base, the J end lost 4 bases, and 13 bases lay between the germline ends. The CDR3 is 15 residues long. The CDR3, as DNA: TGTGCCAGCAGTTTAGGGCTGGGGTTGAGCTATGGCTACACCTTC. Encoded protein: CASSLGLGLSYGYTF.

The chain carries TRBV7-2 and TRBJ2-3; TRBD2 is a possible D gene (6 bases). The V gene's germline CDR1 is SGHTA and CDR2 FQGNSA. Deletions cut 3 bases from V and 1 base from J, with 11 bases between. CDR3 length: 15 residues. CDR3 bases: TGTGCCAGCAGCTTGGGCGGGATTGGCACAGATACGCAGTATTTT. It is translated as CASSLGGIGTDTQYF.